The present TCR beta chain was sequenced within a study of metastatic and nonmetastatic thyroid tumors. Overall study: Thyroid patients, malignant and benign, had repertoires compared across blood and tumor or nodule tissue. Overall study findings and caveats: It was reportedly found that TCR beta diversity was significantly higher in malignant thyroid tumors than in benign nodules, a difference seen in both blood and tumor samples.

The V end was cut by 8 bases, the J end by 6 bases, with 19 bases between. CDR3 length equals 15 residues. Per germline, CDR1 LGHDT and CDR2 YNNKEL (reference sequence). Patients underwent thyroid surgery, and none had received any treatment before it. Authors' methods: The authors used CDR3 differences across clinicopathological groups to build a distant-metastasis classifier for papillary thyroid cancer. TCRdb re-called the PCR reads through MiXCR. The authors' filters were not applied to this entry. This table has about 49,000 clones, about 4% appearing once. In regard to this clone: Its antigen is currently unknown. This may be a read error: a much more frequent sequence differs by one nucleotide.

This chain links TRBV3-1 with TRBJ1-4; D is unresolved. The sequenced sample consisted of blood. This clonotype was obtained from a female donor with papillary thyroid cancer or a benign thyroid nodule (not recorded which). Some clones in this sample may be carry-over from other donors' samples. The CDR3 DNA is TGTGCCAGCGGTACTCGGGAAGGGAGGGATGAAAAACTGTTTTTT. This sequence encodes CASGTREGRDEKLFF.